A selection of T cell receptor beta chains follows, all from one sample in a study of T-cell memory formation after mild COVID-19. TCRdb re-derived calls from the 5' RACE reads in MiXCR, one entry per CDR3 protein. The data show a few hundred thousand distinct CDR3 sequences, 8% to 9.5% seen once. The material sequenced was PBMCs or a T cell subset sorted from them (not recorded which). The receptors stem from a man in his late teens or twenties who had mild COVID-19 (a few samples of this study predate the infection). Cell type and time point are not known. The CDR3 runs from the conserved cysteine through the conserved F or W. A D gene is named only where the DNA matches it firmly. Not every row has a clone size; where given, it reads once, few, many or a size class.

size | J | V | D | CDR3
few | TRBJ1-6 | TRBV11-1 | . | CASSNRIDSPLHF
. | TRBJ2-3 | TRBV10-3 | TRBD2 | CAIRFDGLAASTDTQYF
. | TRBJ2-7 | TRBV4-2 | TRBD1 | CASSQAVSRTGGSEQYF
. | TRBJ1-2 | TRBV12-3/TRBV12-4 | . | CASRPWGRPDHGYTF
few | TRBJ1-2 | TRBV9 | . | CASSVGALGYGYTF
few | TRBJ1-1 | TRBV7-3 | . | CASRQSGGKTEAFF
few | TRBJ2-7 | TRBV7-2 | . | CASSLETGRSYEQYF
few | TRBJ1-4 | TRBV28 | . | CASSEHGNEKLFF
few | TRBJ1-2 | TRBV12-3/TRBV12-4 | . | CASMRRGYGYTF
few | TRBJ2-5 | TRBV12-3/TRBV12-4 | . | CASSLPAVETQYF
. | TRBJ1-1 | TRBV3-1 | . | CASSLIDRPLTEAFF
many | TRBJ1-1 | TRBV3-1 | . | CASSLTGTNTEAFF
many | TRBJ1-3 | TRBV7-8 | . | CASSQTGNTIYF
few | TRBJ1-5 | TRBV2 | TRBD1 | CASSEPRDRVGNQPQHF
. | TRBJ2-5 | TRBV5-1 | TRBD1 | CASSWGQLGETQYF
. | TRBJ1-4 | TRBV12-3/TRBV12-4 | TRBD1 | CASSTTTGTEKLFF
. | TRBJ2-3 | TRBV5-1 | . | CASSSPGSRNTQYF
. | TRBJ2-3 | TRBV7-2 | TRBD2 | CASRNSGGAPDTQYF
few | TRBJ2-2 | TRBV29-1 | . | CSVKGSTGELFF
few | TRBJ2-3 | TRBV6-5 | . | CASSYGGRTQYF
. | TRBJ1-2 | TRBV7-2 | . | CASSFNRGSAGSGYTF
. | TRBJ2-1 | TRBV6-6 | . | CASSYDPEQFF
. | TRBJ2-3 | TRBV12-3/TRBV12-4 | . | CASSFRSTDTQYF
. | TRBJ1-5 | TRBV15 | . | CATSPTGDRGQPQHF
many | TRBJ2-1 | TRBV5-4 | . | CASSLVGHVNNEQFF
. | TRBJ1-6 | TRBV9 | . | CASSSGDSYNSPLHF
. | TRBJ2-5 | TRBV20-1 | . | CSASKVELETQYF
many | TRBJ1-1 | TRBV7-9 | . | CASSSRGTLDTEAFF
. | TRBJ2-1 | TRBV7-3 | TRBD2 | CASSPGGGGREFF
. | TRBJ1-4 | TRBV30 | TRBD1 | CAWRGQPYVNEKLFF
. | TRBJ2-3 | TRBV5-6 | . | CASSLEVEADTQYF
few | TRBJ2-7 | TRBV7-6 | . | CASSRGGAYEQPFF
. | TRBJ2-3 | TRBV6-6 | TRBD2 | CASRLAGGSTDTQYF
few | TRBJ2-4 | TRBV11-3 | . | CASSSHTGSLKYF
. | TRBJ1-1 | TRBV4-3 | . | CASSQVRTRNTEAFF
. | TRBJ2-5 | TRBV7-6 | . | CASSYAVGAGETQYF
. | TRBJ1-1 | TRBV20-1 | . | CSVKDRRKSTEAFF